This passage covers 5 T cell receptor beta chains from one sample sequenced in a study of shared clonotypes between healthy human individuals. Naive CD8 cells, CD45RO-negative and positively selected for CCR7, excluded terminally differentiated effector memory CD45RA+ cells. The method was immunoSEQ multiplex PCR; TCRdb's version includes in-frame clones alone and lacks a portion of them. The profile shows about 610,000 clones, approximately 96% of them singletons. The sequencing sample was made of naive CD8+ T cells sorted from blood. The receptors here all came from a woman aged 25-40 years in good health.

The chain joins TRBV27 to TRBJ1-3; 9 positions match TRBD1. The CDR3 has 13 amino acids. After removal of 6 bases from V and 5 bases from J, the junction contained 2 bases not matched to a gene. The V gene's germline CDR1 is MNHEY and CDR2 SMNVEV (reference sequence). The CDR3 DNA follows: TGTGCCAGCAGCGGACAGGGGAGAAACACCATATATTTT. Translation: CASSGQGRNTIYF.

The chain links TRBV5-6 to TRBJ2-1; 12 bases align to TRBD2. CDR1 is SGHDT, CDR2 YYEEEE, per germline. V was pared by 4 bases and J by 12 bases, with 2 bases of the junction left unmatched. The CDR3 contains 12 residues. CDR3 nucleotides: TGTGCCAGCAGCCCGACTAGCGGGGGGCAGTTCTTC. Amino acids: CASSPTSGGQFF.

In DNA form, the CDR3 reads TGTGCCAGCAGTTGGGGGCAGGACACTGAAGCTTTCTTT. Translation gives CASSWGQDTEAFF. The rearrangement uses TRBV28 and TRBJ1-1; TRBD1 might be the D (6 bases). CDR3 length equals 13 residues. Trimming pared 4 bases from V and 3 bases from J, leaving 9 bases between. Looked up from germline, CDR1 is MDHEN and CDR2 is SYDVKM.

Only a few counts were recorded for this clone. V usage is TRBV30 and J usage is TRBJ1-2; D gene uncertain. This CDR3 region has 13 residues. Trimming took off 0 bases at V and 4 bases at J, with 9 bases between the two ends. Germline V gene sequence: CDR1 GTSNPN, CDR2 SVGIG (reference sequence). CDR3 in amino acids: CAWSVRGPYGYTF. CDR3 bases: TGTGCCTGGAGTGTGCGAGGGCCCTATGGCTACACCTTC. Supplemented by reference TRBV30 and TRBJ1-2, the full variable domain reads SQTIHQWPATLVQPVGSPLSLECTVEGTSNPNLYWYRQAAGRGLQLLFYSVGIGQISSEVPQNLSASRPQDRQFILSSKKLLLSDSGFYLCAWSVRGPYGYTFGSGTRLTVV.

The chain carries TRBV19 and TRBJ1-5, with no clear D. The V end was cut by 1 base, the J end by 4 bases, with 11 bases between. There are 15 residues in the CDR3. CDR1 and CDR2 from the germline V gene are LNHDA and SQIVND (reference sequence). The CDR3 DNA follows: TGTGCCAGTAGTATAGGGACTTCGGGAAATCAGCCCCAGCATTTT. This encodes CASSIGTSGNQPQHF.